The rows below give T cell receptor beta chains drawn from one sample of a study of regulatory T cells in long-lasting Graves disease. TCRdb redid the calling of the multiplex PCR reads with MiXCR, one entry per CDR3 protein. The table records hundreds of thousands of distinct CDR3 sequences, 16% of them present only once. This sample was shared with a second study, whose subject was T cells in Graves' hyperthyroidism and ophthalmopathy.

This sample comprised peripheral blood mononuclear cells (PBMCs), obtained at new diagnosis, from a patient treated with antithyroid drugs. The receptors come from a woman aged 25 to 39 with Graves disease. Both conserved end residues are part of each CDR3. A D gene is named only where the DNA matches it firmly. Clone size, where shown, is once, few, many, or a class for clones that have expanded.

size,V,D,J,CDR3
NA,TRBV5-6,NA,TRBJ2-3,CASRLTDTQYF
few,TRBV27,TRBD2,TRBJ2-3,CASSWASGITDTQYF
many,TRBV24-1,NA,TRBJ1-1,CATSDSAGGTEAFF
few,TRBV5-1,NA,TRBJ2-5,CASSPGAAPETQYF
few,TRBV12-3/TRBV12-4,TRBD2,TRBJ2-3,CASSPGVAGRSTDTQYF
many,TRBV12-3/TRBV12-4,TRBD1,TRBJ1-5,CASSFIVRVDTGQGLFNQPQHF
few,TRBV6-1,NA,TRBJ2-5,CASSEPIAYQETQYF
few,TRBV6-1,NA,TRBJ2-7,CASRGPGVPSYEQYF
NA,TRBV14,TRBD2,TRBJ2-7,CASSPLAGSYEQYF
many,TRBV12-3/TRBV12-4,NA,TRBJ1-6,CASSTSQGYSPLHF
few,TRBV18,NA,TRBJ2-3,CASSPSLASTDTQYF
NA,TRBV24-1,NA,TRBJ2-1,CATSDPGRGYGVEQFF
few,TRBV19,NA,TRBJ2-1,CASISGLNGGEQFF
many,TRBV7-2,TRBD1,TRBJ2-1,CASSRDRPTYNEQFF
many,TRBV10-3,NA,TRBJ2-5,CAISDTGKEETQYF
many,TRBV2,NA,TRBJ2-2,CAVQGKYTGELFF
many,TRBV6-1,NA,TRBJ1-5,CASSELNSNQPQHF
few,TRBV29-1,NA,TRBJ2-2,CSVTGSFGIGELFF
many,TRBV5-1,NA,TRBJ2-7,CASSPSQGTSYEQYF
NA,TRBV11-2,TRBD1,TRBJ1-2,CASSWIRRDRGQSKDYDYTF
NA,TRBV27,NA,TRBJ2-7,CASSMNSGRRTYEQYF
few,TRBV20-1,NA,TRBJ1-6,CSAKTHRAVPYNSPLHF
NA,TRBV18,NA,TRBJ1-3,CASSPDGPNSGNTIYF
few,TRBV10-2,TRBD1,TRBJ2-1,CASARDREGNEQFF
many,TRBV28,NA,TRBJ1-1,CASRVIPMGDEAFF
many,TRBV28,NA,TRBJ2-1,CASSRPSSTPTNNEQFF
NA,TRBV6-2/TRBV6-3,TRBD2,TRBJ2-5,CASSRKLAGGMQETQYF
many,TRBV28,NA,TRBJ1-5,CASSSGAWPQHF
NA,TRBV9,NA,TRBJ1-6,CASSSQEGPLHF
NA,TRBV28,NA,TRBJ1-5,CASSFGGAQHF
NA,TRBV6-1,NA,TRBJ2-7,CASYRQGYEQYF
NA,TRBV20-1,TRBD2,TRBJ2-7,CSAENLAGISYEQYF
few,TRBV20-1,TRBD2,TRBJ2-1,CSAQGLAGVRWGDEQFF
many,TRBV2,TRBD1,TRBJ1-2,CASSERGDRPATHYGYTF
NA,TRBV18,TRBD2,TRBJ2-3,CASTPSGSVVDTQYF
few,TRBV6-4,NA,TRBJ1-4,CARCQDEKLFF
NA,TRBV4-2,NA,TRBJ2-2,CASTMTENTGELFF
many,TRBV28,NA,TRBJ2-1,CASSTRRSDEQFF
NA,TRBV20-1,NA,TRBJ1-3,CSAITDLGNTIYF
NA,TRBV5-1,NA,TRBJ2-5,CASSLEEAVKTQYF
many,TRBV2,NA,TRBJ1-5,CASSEMTSNQPQHF
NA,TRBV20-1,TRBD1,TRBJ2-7,CSAGGTGFYEQYF
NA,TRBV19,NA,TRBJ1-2,CASSTSRTANYGYTF
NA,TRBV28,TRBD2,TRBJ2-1,CASSGLAGGGSYNGQFF
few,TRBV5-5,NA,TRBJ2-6,CASSMEFSGANVLTF
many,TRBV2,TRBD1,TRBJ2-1,CASSLLGQGSYNEQFF
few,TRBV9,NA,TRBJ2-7,CASSGGPQSGEQYF
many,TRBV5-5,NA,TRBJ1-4,CASSWEIGYGEKLFF
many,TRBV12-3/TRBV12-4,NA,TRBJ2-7,CASSLDTEQYF
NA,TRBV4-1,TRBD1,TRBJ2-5,CASSQERIRGQETQYF
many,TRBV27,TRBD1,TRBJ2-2,CASSLPGQGPTGELFF
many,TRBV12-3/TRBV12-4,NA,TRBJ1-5,CASSFSFGGVSNQPQHF
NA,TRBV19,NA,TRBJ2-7,CASSTILGNHYEQYF
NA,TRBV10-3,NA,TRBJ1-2,CAISVDGFYGYTF
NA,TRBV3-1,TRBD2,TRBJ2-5,CASSHVAGDKTQYF
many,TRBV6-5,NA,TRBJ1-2,CASSSNRAPYGYTF
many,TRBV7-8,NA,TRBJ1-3,CASSYGGVEGNTIYF